The present T cell receptor (beta chain) was sequenced within a study of OX40 agonist ivuxolimab in advanced cancers. Study details: Ivuxolimab, an agonist antibody against OX40 (CD134), was given to patients. Ivuxolimab was administered intravenously to patients at 0.01 to 10 mg/kg every 2 weeks.

Overall study findings and caveats: On average, CD8+ T cells showed a greater number of expanded clones than CD4+.

Turning to this clone: Its antigen is currently unknown.

The data were produced by immunoSEQ multiplex PCR, yet TCRdb's version contains in-frame clones alone and is incomplete. Of under 65,000 clones in the sample, about 88% are singletons; the top ten hold about 3%. CDR1 MNHEY and CDR2 SVGAGI come from the germline V gene. The germline V and J ends were trimmed by 4 bases and 6 bases, with 7 bases remaining between them. The CDR3 covers 12 residues. Systemic immunosuppression or a history of autoimmune disease excluded patients. The specimen comprised CD4+ or CD8+ T cells sorted from blood, sampled in a trial of the OX40 agonist ivuxolimab. The TCR comes from an adult with an advanced solid tumor such as melanoma, head and neck, liver or kidney cancer. The V call is TRBV6-5, the J call TRBJ2-1, with unresolved D. CDR3 in DNA: TGTGCCAGCAGTTCCCGCGGCAATGAGCAGTTCTTC. Its translation is CASSSRGNEQFF.